A selection of T cell receptor beta chains follows, all from one sample in a study of blood T cell repertoires in COVID-19. Method: immunoSEQ multiplex PCR; TCRdb's copy keeps in-frame clones and lacks some. The table has around 270,000 clones, 80% to 90% seen once; the top ten hold about 2.9%. Sequencing was done on a sample of PBMCs or T cells enriched from blood (not recorded which). Source of these receptors: a woman in her forties who had been exposed to COVID-19. CDR3s include the opening cysteine and the closing phenylalanine or tryptophan. A D gene is named only where the DNA matches it firmly. Clone size appears in some rows only: once, few, many, or a class for an expanded clone.

j_gene: TRBJ2-3
abundance: .
d_gene: TRBD2
v_gene: TRBV24-1
CDR3nt: TGTGCCACCAGTGATCTAGCGGGAGCAGGGACAGATACGCAGTATTTT
CDR3aa: CATSDLAGAGTDTQYF

j_gene: TRBJ2-1
abundance: .
d_gene: .
v_gene: TRBV12-3/TRBV12-4
CDR3nt: TGTGCCAGCAGTTTACAATTCAATGAGCAGTTCTTC
CDR3aa: CASSLQFNEQFF

j_gene: TRBJ2-3
abundance: .
d_gene: TRBD2
v_gene: TRBV4-3
CDR3nt: TGCGCCAGCAGCCAAGGAATGGGCGGGGGGGCGTCGACAGATACGCAGTATTTT
CDR3aa: CASSQGMGGGASTDTQYF

j_gene: TRBJ1-2
abundance: .
d_gene: .
v_gene: TRBV5-4
CDR3nt: TGTGCCAGCAGCTTGCCCACAGGAACTTACCACTATGGCTACACCTTC
CDR3aa: CASSLPTGTYHYGYTF

j_gene: TRBJ1-4
abundance: once
d_gene: .
v_gene: TRBV2
CDR3nt: TGTGCCAGCAGGGACTCGAGTGGGGATGAAAAACTGTTTTTT
CDR3aa: CASRDSSGDEKLFF

j_gene: TRBJ1-5
abundance: .
d_gene: TRBD1
v_gene: TRBV18
CDR3nt: TGTGCCAGCTCACTAGACAGGGAGCCCCAGCATTTT
CDR3aa: CASSLDREPQHF

j_gene: TRBJ2-2
abundance: .
d_gene: .
v_gene: TRBV7-6
CDR3nt: TGTGCCAGCAGCTTAATCTCTAATGGCGGGGAGCTGTTTTTT
CDR3aa: CASSLISNGGELFF

j_gene: TRBJ1-5
abundance: few
d_gene: .
v_gene: TRBV6-1
CDR3nt: TGTGCCAGCAGTGAAGCATTGGGGGCCCGGCCCCAGCATTTT
CDR3aa: CASSEALGARPQHF

j_gene: TRBJ2-1
abundance: .
d_gene: TRBD2
v_gene: TRBV11-2
CDR3nt: TGTGCCAGCAGCTTTTCGGGAGGCTCCTACAATGAGCAGTTCTTC
CDR3aa: CASSFSGGSYNEQFF

j_gene: TRBJ2-1
abundance: .
d_gene: TRBD2
v_gene: TRBV4-3
CDR3nt: TGCGCCAGCAGCCAGAAGGGACTAGCGGGGATCTACAATGAGCAGTTCTTC
CDR3aa: CASSQKGLAGIYNEQFF

j_gene: TRBJ2-2
abundance: .
d_gene: .
v_gene: TRBV10-3
CDR3nt: TGTGCCATCAGTGATCAGGGTTCAGTGATTACCGGGGAGCTGTTTTTT
CDR3aa: CAISDQGSVITGELFF

j_gene: TRBJ2-5
abundance: .
d_gene: .
v_gene: TRBV11-3
CDR3nt: TGTGCCAGCAGCTTAATCGACAGTTCGGAGACCCAGTACTTC
CDR3aa: CASSLIDSSETQYF

j_gene: TRBJ1-5
abundance: .
d_gene: .
v_gene: TRBV2
CDR3nt: TGTGCCAGCAGTGGACAGAGCAATCAGCCCCAGCATTTT
CDR3aa: CASSGQSNQPQHF